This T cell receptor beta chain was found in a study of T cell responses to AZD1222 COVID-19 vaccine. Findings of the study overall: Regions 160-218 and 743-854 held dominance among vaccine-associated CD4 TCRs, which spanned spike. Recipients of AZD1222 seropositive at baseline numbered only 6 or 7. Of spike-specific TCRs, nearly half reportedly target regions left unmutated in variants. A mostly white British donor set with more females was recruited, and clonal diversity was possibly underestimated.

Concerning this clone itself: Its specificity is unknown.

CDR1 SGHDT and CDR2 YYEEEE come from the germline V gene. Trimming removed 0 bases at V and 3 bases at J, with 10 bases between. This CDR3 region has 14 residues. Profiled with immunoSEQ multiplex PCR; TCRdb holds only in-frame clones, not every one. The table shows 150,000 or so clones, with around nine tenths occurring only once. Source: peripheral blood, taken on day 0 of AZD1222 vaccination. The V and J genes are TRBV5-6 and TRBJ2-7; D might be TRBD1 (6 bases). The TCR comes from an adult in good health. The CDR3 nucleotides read TGTGCCAGCAGCTTGGGGGGGCTCCTCTACGAGCAGTACTTC. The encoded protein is CASSLGGLLYEQYF.